This T cell receptor (beta chain) was sequenced for a study of regulatory T cells in long-lasting Graves disease. A few counts support this clonotype. Arm-PCR of CDR3 regions with iRepertoire HTBI primers generated TCR beta libraries. A single record per CDR3 protein comes from TCRdb applying MiXCR to the multiplex PCR reads. The top ten hold about two fifths of the sample, which has 700,000 or so distinct CDR3 sequences, 25% to 35% seen once. The CDR3 length is 17 residues. CDR1 and CDR2 from the germline V gene are LGHDT and YNNKEL (reference sequence). The junction had 6 bases not matched to a gene; V was cut back by 4 bases and J by 0 bases. As to time point: persistent/refractory GD, antithyroid drugs over 5 years with positive TRAb. PBMCs provided the RNA from which the TCR library was made.

The chain carries TRBV3-1 and TRBJ2-4; TRBD2 agrees at 10 bases. The sequence came from a female donor with Graves disease. Sequences were derived from peripheral blood mononuclear cells (PBMCs), sampled when the disease was refractory, from a patient treated with antithyroid drugs. CDR3 DNA: TGTGCCAGCAGCCGTCGACTAGCGGGTTTAGCCAAAAACATTCAGTACTTC. Protein sequence: CASSRRLAGLAKNIQYF. The whole variable domain, filled in from reference TRBV3-1 and TRBJ2-4, reads DTAVSQTPKYLVTQMGNDKSIKCEQNLGHDTMYWYKQDSKKFLKIMFSYNNKELIINETVPNRFSPKSPDKAHLNLHINSLELGDSAVYFCASSRRLAGLAKNIQYFGAGTRLSVL.